The 9 T cell receptor beta chains below were found in one sample sequenced in a study of regulatory dendritic cells for organ transplantation. Measured with immunoSEQ multiplex PCR; TCRdb has only the in-frame clones, and not every one. Of 25,000 to 35,000 clones listed, about 79% are singletons. Sequencing was performed on memory CD4+ T cells from blood. Described subset: CD45RO+ memory T cells. The receptor source for this set is a human donor in good health.

This clone was counted between two and nine times. This chain uses TRBV4-2 with TRBJ2-2; 8 nucleotides line up with TRBD1. Germline-derived CDR1 and CDR2 are LGHNA and YNFKEQ. V shed 4 bases and J 4 bases; nucleotides not matched to a gene: 5. This CDR3 has 15 residues. The CDR3 region is CASSPSQGGTGELFF. As DNA, the CDR3 is TGTGCCAGCAGCCCATCACAGGGGGGCACCGGGGAGCTGTTTTTT.

This clone was detected only a few times. The chain carries TRBV2 and TRBJ1-5; no clear D gene. Germline CDR1 reads SNHLY; CDR2 reads FYNNEI. CDR3 length: 13 amino acids. V lost 4 bases, J lost 1 base, and 5 bases lay in between. The CDR3 DNA sequence: TGTGCCAGCAGTGTAGAGAGCAATCAGCCCCAGCATTTT. Translating gives CASSVESNQPQHF.

V usage is TRBV4-3 and J usage is TRBJ2-3; TRBD2 matches 12 bases. The CDR3 consists of 14 residues. Germline CDR1 LGHNA, CDR2 YSLEER. The junction had 0 bases not matched to a gene; V was cut back by 2 bases and J by 6 bases. CDR3 residues: CASSQLAGGDTQYF. Written as DNA, the CDR3 is TGCGCCAGCAGCCAACTAGCGGGGGGGGATACGCAGTATTTT.

V gene TRBV6-1 combines with J gene TRBJ2-5, with D possibly matching TRBD1 (6 bases). V was clipped by 9 bases and J by 0 bases, with 11 bases between them. Germline CDR1 is MNHNS and CDR2 is SASEGT. This CDR3 contains 13 residues. CDR3 residues: CASMYRDQETQYF. In DNA, the CDR3 is TGTGCCAGTATGTACAGGGACCAAGAGACCCAGTACTTC.

J is TRBJ2-4 and V is TRBV7-9, with 8 positions matching TRBD1. V shed 5 bases and J 8 bases; nucleotides not matched to a gene: 14. This CDR3 is built from 16 residues. CDR1 and CDR2 (germline): SEHNR, FQNEAQ (reference sequence). This CDR3 is CASSPPNGQGRDIQYF. DNA of the CDR3: TGTGCCAGCAGCCCACCCAATGGACAGGGTAGGGACATTCAGTACTTC. Variable domain in full (rest from reference TRBV7-9 and TRBJ2-4): DTGVSQNPRHKITKRGQNVTFRCDPISEHNRLYWYRQTLGQGPEFLTYFQNEAQLEKSRLLSDRFSAERPKGSFSTLEIQRTEQGDSAMYLCASSPPNGQGRDIQYFGAGTRLSVL.

J is TRBJ2-1 and V is TRBV9, with 7 bases identical to TRBD1. The J segment lost 6 bases and the V segment lost 4 bases, leaving 7 bases of the junction unmatched. The CDR3 has 14 residues. The V gene's germline CDR1 is SGDLS and CDR2 YYNGEE. This CDR3 is CASSKGQKFNEQFF. CDR3 bases: TGTGCCAGCAGCAAGGGACAGAAATTCAATGAGCAGTTCTTC.

This clone showed up just a few times. The genes are TRBV4-2 and TRBJ2-7; TRBD2 agrees at 8 bases. V trimming: 0 bases; J trimming: 2 bases; junction bases outside the gene matches: 12. Germline values: CDR1 LGHNA, CDR2 YNFKEQ. The CDR3 runs 18 residues. The CDR3 nucleotides are TGTGCCAGCAGCCAAGATCCGGCGGGAGGTCTCAATCCCTACGAGCAGTACTTC. Protein product: CASSQDPAGGLNPYEQYF.

The genes are TRBV28 and TRBJ2-7; 8 bases agree with TRBD1. V shed 4 bases, J shed 2 bases, and the junction held 7 bases outside the gene matches. The germline V gene has CDR1 MDHEN and CDR2 SYDVKM. The length of the CDR3 is 15 residues. CDR3 nucleotide sequence: TGTGCCAGCAGTTCCCGGGGACAGGTAACCTACGAGCAGTACTTC. Protein sequence: CASSSRGQVTYEQYF.

The chain couples TRBV7-2 to TRBJ1-2, with D maybe TRBD1 (5 bases). Germline assignment: CDR1 SGHTA and CDR2 FQGNSA. V lost 7 bases and J lost 5, with 14 bases in between. This CDR3 spans 13 amino acids. CDR3 sequence (DNA): TGTGCCAGCATCCACCCCGGGGGGTATGGCTACACCTTC. Amino acids: CASIHPGGYGYTF. The full variable domain, in which reference TRBV7-2 and TRBJ1-2 provide the parts outside the CDR3, is GAGVSQSPSNKVTEKGKDVELRCDPISGHTALYWYRQSLGQGLEFLIYFQGNSAPDKSGLPSDRFSAERTGGSVSTLTIQRTQQEDSAVYLCASIHPGGYGYTFGSGTRLTVV.